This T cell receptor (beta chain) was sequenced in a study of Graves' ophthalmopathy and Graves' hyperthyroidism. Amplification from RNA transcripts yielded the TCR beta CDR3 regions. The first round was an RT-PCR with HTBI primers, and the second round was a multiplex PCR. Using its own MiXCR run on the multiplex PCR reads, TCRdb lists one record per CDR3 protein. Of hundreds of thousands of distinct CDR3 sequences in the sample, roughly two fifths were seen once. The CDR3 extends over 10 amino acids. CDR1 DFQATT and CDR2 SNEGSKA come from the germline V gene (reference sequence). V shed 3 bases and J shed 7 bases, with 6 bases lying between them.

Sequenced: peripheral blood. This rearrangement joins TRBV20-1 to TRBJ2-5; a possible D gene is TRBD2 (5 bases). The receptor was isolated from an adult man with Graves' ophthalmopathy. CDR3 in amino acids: CSASEGTQYF. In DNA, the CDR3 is TGCAGTGCTAGCGAGGGGACCCAGTACTTC.